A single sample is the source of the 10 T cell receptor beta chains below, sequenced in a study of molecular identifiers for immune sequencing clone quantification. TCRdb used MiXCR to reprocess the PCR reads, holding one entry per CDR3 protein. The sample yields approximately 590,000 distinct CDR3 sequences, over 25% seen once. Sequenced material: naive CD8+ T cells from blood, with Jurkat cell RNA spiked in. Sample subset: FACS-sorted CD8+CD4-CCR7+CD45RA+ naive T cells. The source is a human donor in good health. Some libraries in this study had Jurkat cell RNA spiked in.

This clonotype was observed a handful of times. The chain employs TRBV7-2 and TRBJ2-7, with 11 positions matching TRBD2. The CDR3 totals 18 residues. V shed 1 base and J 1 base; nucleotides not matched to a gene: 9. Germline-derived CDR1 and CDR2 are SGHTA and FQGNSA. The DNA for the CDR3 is TGTGCCAGCAGCTTAGGAGGGCTAGCGGGAGGCACTTCCTACGAGCAGTACTTC. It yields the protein CASSLGGLAGGTSYEQYF.

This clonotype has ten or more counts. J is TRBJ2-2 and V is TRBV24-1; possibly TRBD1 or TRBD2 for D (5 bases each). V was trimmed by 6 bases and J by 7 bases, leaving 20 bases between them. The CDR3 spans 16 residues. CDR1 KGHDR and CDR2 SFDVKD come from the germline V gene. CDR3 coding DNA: TGTGCCACCAGTACTGAAGAGTTCGGGGCAGTCGGGGAGCTGTTTTTT. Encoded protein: CATSTEEFGAVGELFF.

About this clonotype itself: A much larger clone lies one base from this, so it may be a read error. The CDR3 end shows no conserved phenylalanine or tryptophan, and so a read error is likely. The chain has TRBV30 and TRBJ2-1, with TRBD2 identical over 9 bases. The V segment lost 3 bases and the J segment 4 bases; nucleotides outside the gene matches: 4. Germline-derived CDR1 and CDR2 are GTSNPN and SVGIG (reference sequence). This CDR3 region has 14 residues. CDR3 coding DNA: TGTGCCTGGAGGGGACTAGCACATTACAATGAGCAGTTCCTC. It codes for CAWRGLAHYNEQFL.

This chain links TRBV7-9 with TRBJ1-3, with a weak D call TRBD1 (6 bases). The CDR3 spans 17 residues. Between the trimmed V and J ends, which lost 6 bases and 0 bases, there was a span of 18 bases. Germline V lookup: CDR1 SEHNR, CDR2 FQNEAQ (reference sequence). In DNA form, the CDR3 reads TGTGCCAGCAGTCCGAATAGAGGACAGATCTCTGGAAACACCATATATTTT. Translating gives CASSPNRGQISGNTIYF.

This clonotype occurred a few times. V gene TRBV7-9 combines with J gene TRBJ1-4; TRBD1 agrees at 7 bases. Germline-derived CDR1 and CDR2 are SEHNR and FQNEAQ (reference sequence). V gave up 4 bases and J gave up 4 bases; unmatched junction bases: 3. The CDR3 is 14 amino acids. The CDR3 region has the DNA TGTGCCAGCAGCTCACAGGGGTTTAATGAAAAACTGTTTTTT. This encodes CASSSQGFNEKLFF.

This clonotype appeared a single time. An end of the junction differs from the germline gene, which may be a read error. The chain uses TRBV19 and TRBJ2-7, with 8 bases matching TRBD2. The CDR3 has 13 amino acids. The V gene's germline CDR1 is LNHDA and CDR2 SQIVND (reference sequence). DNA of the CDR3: TGTACCAGTAGCGGGACACCTAACTACGAGCAGTACTTC. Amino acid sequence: CTSSGTPNYEQYF. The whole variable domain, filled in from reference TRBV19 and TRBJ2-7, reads DGGITQSPKYLFRKEGQNVTLSCEQNLNHDAMYWYRQDPGQGLRLIYYSQIVNDFQKGDIAEGYSVSREKKESFPLTVTSAQKNPTAFYLCTSSGTPNYEQYFGPGTRLTVT.

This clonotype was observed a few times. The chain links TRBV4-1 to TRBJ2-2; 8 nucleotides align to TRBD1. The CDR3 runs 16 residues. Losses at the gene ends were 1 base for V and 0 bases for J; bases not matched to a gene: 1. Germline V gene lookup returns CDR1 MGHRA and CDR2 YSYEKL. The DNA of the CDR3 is TGCGCCAGCAGCCAAGGGACAGGGCCGAACACCGGGGAGCTGTTTTTT. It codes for CASSQGTGPNTGELFF.

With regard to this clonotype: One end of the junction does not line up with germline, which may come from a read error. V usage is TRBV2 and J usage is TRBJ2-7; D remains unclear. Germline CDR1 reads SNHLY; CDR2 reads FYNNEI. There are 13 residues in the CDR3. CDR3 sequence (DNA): TGTCCCAGCAGTCGGCAGGAGTCCTACGTGCAGTACTTC. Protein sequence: CPSSRQESYVQYF.

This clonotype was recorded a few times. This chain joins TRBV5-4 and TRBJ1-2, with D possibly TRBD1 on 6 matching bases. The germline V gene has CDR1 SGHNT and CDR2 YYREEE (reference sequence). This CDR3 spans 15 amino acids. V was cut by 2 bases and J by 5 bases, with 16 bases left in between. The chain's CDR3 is CASSFESRGPYGYTF. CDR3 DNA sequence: TGTGCCAGCAGCTTCGAGAGCAGGGGCCCTTATGGCTACACCTTC.

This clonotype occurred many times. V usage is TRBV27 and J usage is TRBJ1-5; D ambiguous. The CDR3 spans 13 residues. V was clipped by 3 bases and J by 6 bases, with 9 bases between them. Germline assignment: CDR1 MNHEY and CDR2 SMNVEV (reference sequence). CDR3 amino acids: CASSFGASQPQHF. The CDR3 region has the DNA TGTGCCAGCAGTTTCGGCGCGAGTCAGCCCCAGCATTTT.